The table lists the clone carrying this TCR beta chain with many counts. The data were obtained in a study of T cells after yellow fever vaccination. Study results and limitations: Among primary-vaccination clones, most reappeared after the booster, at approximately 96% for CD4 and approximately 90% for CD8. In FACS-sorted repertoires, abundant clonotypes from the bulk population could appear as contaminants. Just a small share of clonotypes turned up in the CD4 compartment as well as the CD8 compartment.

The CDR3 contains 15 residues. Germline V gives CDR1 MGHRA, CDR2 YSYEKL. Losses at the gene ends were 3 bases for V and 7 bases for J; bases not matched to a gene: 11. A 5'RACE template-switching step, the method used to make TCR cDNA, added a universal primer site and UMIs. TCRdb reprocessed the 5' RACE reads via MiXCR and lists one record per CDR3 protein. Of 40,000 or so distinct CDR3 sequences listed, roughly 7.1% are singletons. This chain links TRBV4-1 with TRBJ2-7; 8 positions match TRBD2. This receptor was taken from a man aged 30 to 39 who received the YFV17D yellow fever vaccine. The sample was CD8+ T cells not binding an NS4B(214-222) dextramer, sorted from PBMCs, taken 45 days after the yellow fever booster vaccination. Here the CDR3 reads CASSHGSAGVGEQYF. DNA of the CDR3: TGCGCCAGCAGCCACGGGTCAGCGGGAGTCGGAGAGCAGTACTTC.